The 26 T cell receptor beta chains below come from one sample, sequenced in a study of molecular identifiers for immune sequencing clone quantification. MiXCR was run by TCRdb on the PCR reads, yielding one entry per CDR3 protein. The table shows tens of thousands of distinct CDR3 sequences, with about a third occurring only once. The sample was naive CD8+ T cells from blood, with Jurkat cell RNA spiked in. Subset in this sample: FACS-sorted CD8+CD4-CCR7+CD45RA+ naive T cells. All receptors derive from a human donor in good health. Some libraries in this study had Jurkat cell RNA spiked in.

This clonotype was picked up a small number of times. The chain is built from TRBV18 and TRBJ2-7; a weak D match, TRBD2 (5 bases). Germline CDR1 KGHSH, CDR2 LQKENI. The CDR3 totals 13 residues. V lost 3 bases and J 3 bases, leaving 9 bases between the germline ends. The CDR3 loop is CASSPPGVYEQYF. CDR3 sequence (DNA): TGTGCCAGCTCACCCCCCGGGGTCTACGAGCAGTACTTC.

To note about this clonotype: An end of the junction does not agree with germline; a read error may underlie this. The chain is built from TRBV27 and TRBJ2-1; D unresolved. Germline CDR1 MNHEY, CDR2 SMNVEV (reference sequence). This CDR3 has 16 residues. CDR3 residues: CASCLATGGSSNEQFF. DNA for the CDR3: TGTGCCAGCTGTTTAGCTACTGGTGGCTCCTCCAATGAGCAGTTCTTC.

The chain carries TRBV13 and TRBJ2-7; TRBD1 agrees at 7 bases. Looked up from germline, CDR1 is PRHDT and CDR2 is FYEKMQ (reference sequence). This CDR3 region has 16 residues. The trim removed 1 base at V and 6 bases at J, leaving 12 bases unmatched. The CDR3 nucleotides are TGTGCCAGCAGCTTAGACGCGCGGACAGGTAATACCGAGCAGTACTTC. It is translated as CASSLDARTGNTEQYF.

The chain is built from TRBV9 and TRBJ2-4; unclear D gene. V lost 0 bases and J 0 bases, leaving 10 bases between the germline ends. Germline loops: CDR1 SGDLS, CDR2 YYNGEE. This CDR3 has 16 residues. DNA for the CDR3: TGTGCCAGCAGCGTAGGCGGTAGCCTAGCCAAAAACATTCAGTACTTC. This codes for CASSVGGSLAKNIQYF.

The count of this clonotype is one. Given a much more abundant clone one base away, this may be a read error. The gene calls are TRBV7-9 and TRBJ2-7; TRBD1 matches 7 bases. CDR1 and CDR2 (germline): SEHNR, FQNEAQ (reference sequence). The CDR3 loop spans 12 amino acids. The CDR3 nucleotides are TGTGCCAGCTGCTTACAGGGGACCGAGCAGTACTTC. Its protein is CASCLQGTEQYF.

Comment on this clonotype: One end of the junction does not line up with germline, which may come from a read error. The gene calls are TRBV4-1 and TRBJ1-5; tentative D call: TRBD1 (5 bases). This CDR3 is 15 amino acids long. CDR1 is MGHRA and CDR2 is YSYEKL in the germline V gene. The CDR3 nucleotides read TGCGCCTGCAGCCACGACAGCCCCAGCAATCAGCCCCAGCATTTT. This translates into CACSHDSPSNQPQHF.

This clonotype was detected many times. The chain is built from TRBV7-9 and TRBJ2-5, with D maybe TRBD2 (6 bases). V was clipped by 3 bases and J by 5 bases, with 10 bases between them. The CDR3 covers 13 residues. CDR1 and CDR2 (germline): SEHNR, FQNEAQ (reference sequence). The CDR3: CASSFPGLETQYF. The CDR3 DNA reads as TGTGCCAGCAGCTTCCCGGGACTCGAGACCCAGTACTTC.

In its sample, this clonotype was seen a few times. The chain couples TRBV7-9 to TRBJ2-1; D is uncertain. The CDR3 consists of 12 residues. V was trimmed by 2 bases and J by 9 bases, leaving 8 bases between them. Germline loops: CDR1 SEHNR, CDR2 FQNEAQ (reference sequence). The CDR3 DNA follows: TGTGCCAGCAGCTTACTATCCGGTGAGCAGTTCTTC. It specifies CASSLLSGEQFF.

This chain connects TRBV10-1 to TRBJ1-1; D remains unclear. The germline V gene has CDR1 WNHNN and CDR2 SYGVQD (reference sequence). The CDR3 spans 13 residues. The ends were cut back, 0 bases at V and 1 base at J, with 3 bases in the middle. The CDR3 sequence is CASSESRNTEAFF. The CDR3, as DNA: TGCGCCAGCAGTGAGTCCAGGAACACTGAAGCTTTCTTT.

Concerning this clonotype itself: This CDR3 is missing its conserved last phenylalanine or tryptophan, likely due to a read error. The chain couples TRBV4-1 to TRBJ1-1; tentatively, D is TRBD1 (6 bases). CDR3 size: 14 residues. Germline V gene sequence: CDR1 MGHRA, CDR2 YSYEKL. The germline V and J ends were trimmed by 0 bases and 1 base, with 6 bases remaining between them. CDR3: CASSQETGNTEAFI. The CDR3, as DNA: TGCGCCAGCAGCCAAGAGACAGGGAACACTGAAGCTTTCATT.

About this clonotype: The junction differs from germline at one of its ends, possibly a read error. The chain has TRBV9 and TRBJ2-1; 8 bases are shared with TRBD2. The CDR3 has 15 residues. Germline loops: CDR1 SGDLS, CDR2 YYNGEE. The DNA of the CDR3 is TGTGCCAGCAGCGTAGCAGCGGGAGTAGGCAATGAGCAGCTCTTC. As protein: CASSVAAGVGNEQLF.

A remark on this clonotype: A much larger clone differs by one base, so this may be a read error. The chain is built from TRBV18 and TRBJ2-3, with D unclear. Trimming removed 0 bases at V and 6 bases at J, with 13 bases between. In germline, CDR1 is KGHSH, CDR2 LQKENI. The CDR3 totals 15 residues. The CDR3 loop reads CASSPPSESSDTQYF. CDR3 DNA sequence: TGTGCCAGCTCACCACCGAGCGAGAGTTCCGATACGCAGTATTTT.

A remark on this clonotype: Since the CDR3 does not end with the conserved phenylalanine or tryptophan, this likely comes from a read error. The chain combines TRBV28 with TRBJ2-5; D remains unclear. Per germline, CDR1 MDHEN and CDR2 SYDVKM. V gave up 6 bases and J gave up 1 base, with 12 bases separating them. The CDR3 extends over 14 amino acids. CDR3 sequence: CASSYGPAQETQYY. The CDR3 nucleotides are TGTGCCAGCAGCTACGGGCCAGCCCAAGAGACCCAGTACTAC.

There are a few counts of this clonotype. The CDR3 bases are TGTGCCACCAGTGTCCTTAGCAATCAGCCCCAGCATTTT. Residues: CATSVLSNQPQHF. V and J are TRBV24-1 and TRBJ1-5; no reliable D call. Germline loops: CDR1 KGHDR, CDR2 SFDVKD. The CDR3 loop spans 13 amino acids. Trimming took off 5 bases at V and 0 bases at J, with 4 bases between the two ends.

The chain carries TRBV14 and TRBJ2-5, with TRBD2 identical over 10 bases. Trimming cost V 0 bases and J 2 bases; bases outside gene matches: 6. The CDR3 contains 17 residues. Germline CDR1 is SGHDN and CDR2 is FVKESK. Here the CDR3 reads CASSQDPSGSLQETQYF. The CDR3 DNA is TGTGCCAGCAGCCAAGATCCTAGCGGGAGTTTGCAAGAGACCCAGTACTTC.

The CDR3 loop is CASSWTDSYEQYF. The CDR3 DNA reads TGTGCCAGCTCCTGGACAGATTCCTACGAGCAGTACTTC. The chain uses TRBV6-6 and TRBJ2-7, with a possible D match to TRBD1 (6 bases). The germline CDR1 and CDR2 sequences are MNHNY and SVGAGI (reference sequence). Trimming took off 8 bases at V and 1 base at J, with 12 bases between the two ends. This CDR3 contains 13 residues.

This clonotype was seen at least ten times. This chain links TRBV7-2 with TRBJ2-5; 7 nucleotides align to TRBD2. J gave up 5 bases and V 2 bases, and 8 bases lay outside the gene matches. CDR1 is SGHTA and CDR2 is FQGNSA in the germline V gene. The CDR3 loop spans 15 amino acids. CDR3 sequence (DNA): TGTGCCAGCAGCTTAATACCAGCGGGATTTGAGACCCAGTACTTC. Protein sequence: CASSLIPAGFETQYF.

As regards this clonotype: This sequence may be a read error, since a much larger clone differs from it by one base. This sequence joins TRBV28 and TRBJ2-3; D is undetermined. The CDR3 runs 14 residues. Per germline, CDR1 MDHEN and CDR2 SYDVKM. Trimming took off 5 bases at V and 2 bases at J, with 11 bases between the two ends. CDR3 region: CASSALVATDTQYF. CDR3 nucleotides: TGTGCCAGCAGTGCTCTAGTGGCCACAGATACGCAGTATTTT.

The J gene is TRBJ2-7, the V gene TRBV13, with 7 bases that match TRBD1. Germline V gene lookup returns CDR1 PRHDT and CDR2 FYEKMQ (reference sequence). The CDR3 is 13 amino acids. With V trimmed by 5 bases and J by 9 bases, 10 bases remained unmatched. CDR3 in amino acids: CASSSPSTGVQYF. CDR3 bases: TGTGCCAGCAGCAGCCCGTCAACAGGGGTGCAGTACTTC. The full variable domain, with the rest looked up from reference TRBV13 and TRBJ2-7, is AAGVIQSPRHLIKEKRETATLKCYPIPRHDTVYWYQQGPGQDPQFLISFYEKMQSDKGSIPDRFSAQQFSDYHSELNMSSLELGDSALYFCASSSPSTGVQYFGPGTRLTVT.

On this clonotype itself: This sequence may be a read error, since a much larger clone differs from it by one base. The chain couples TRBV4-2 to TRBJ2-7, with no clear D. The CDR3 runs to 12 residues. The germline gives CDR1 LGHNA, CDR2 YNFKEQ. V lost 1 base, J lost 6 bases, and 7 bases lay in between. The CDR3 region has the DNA TGTGCCAGCAGCCAAGCCCCCTCCGAGCAGTACTTC. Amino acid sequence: CASSQAPSEQYF.

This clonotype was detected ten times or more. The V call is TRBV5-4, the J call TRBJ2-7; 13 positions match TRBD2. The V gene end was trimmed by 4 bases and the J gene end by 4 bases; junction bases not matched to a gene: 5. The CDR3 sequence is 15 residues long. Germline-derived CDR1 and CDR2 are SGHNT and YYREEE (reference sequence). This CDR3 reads CASSTRTSGSYEQYF. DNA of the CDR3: TGTGCCAGCAGCACCCGGACTAGCGGGAGTTACGAGCAGTACTTC.

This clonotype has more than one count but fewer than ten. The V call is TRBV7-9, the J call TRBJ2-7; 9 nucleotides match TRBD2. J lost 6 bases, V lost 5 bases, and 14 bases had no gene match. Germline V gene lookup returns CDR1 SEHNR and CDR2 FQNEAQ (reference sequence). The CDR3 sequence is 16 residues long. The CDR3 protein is CASSPAAWREGIEQYF. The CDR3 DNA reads TGTGCCAGCAGCCCGGCGGCATGGCGGGAGGGCATCGAGCAGTACTTC.

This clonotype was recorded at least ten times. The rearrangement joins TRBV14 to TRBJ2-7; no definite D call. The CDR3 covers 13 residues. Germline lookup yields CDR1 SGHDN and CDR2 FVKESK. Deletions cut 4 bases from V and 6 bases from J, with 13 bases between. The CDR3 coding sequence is TGTGCCAGCAGCCTATACGCTTCCAGCGAGCAGTACTTC. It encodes CASSLYASSEQYF.

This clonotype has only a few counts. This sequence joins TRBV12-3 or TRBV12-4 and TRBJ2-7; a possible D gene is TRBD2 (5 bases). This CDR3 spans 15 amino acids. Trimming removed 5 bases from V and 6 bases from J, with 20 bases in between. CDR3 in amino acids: CASSPIPGLRLEQYF. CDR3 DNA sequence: TGTGCCAGCAGTCCAATCCCCGGACTCAGGCTCGAGCAGTACTTC.

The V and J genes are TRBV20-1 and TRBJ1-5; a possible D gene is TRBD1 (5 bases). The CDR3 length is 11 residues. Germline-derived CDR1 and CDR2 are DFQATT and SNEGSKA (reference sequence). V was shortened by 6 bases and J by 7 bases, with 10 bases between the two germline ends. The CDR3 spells CSAGRGQPQHF. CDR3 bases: TGCAGTGCAGGGAGGGGACAGCCCCAGCATTTT.

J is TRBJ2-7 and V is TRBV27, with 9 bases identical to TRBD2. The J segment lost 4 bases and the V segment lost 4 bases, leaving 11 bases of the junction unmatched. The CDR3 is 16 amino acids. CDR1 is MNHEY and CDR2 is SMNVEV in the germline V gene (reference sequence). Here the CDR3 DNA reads TGTGCCAGCAGTTCCCCGGGTTTAGCGGGAGCGTACGAGCAGTACTTC. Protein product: CASSSPGLAGAYEQYF.